Each of the 20 T cell receptor beta chains below was sequenced from the same sample in a study of lymphopenia after photon versus proton radiotherapy. Clones were sequenced by immunoSEQ multiplex PCR, and TCRdb holds only the in-frame ones, with some missing. The sample lists tens of thousands of clones; 84% were seen once. The sample consisted of peripheral blood, taken from a patient treated with photon-based radiotherapy. These receptor sequences come from a woman aged 45-65 years with pancreatic cancer.

This chain joins TRBV7-9 and TRBJ1-5; D not resolved. Trimming took off 5 bases at V and 5 bases at J, with 13 bases between the two ends. The CDR3 has 14 residues. CDR1 and CDR2 from the germline V gene are SEHNR and FQNEAQ (reference sequence). The CDR3 protein is CASSTPSAHQPQHF. The CDR3 DNA is TGTGCCAGCAGCACCCCCTCCGCCCATCAGCCCCAGCATTTT. The variable domain in full, completed from reference TRBV7-9 and TRBJ1-5, reads DTGVSQNPRHKITKRGQNVTFRCDPISEHNRLYWYRQTLGQGPEFLTYFQNEAQLEKSRLLSDRFSAERPKGSFSTLEIQRTEQGDSAMYLCASSTPSAHQPQHFGDGTRLSIL.

This clone showed up just a few times. This chain connects TRBV5-1 to TRBJ2-7; D unclear. V was shortened by 0 bases and J by 2 bases, with 9 bases between the two germline ends. The CDR3 extends over 14 amino acids. Looked up from germline, CDR1 is SGHRS and CDR2 is YFSETQ. For the CDR3, the DNA is TGCGCCAGCAGCTTGGTCGTGGCCCCCTACGAGCAGTACTTC. Its protein product is CASSLVVAPYEQYF.

This chain uses TRBV9 with TRBJ2-7; TRBD2 matches 10 bases. The CDR3 loop spans 15 amino acids. Trimming took 3 bases from V and 5 from J; bases not matched to a gene: 8. Germline CDR1 and CDR2: SGDLS and YYNGEE. The CDR3 coding sequence is TGTGCCAGCAGCGGAAGGACTAGCGGAAAAAACGAGCAGTACTTC. This sequence encodes CASSGRTSGKNEQYF.

The chain combines TRBV5-6 with TRBJ2-7, with TRBD2 matching 13 bases. Germline CDR1 SGHDT, CDR2 YYEEEE. J was trimmed by 1 base and V by 5 bases; bases with no gene match: 3. This CDR3 spans 15 amino acids. The DNA of the CDR3 is TGTGCCAGCAGTATGGGACTAGCGGGATCCTACGAGCAGTACTTC. Translating gives CASSMGLAGSYEQYF.

The CDR3 loop reads CASKQGGKLFF. The CDR3 nucleotides read TGTGCCAGTAAGCAGGGGGGAAAACTGTTTTTT. This chain connects TRBV19 to TRBJ1-4, with 7 bases matching TRBD1. V lost 7 bases and J lost 10; bases outside the gene matches: 3. The CDR3 is 11 amino acids. Germline assignment: CDR1 LNHDA and CDR2 SQIVND (reference sequence).

This chain uses TRBV7-2 with TRBJ2-1; D might be TRBD2 (7 bases). CDR1 and CDR2 (germline): SGHTA, FQGNSA. CDR3 length equals 15 residues. Between the trimmed V and J ends, which lost 5 bases and 5 bases, there was a span of 16 bases. CDR3: CASSAARGRDNEQFF. CDR3 DNA sequence: TGTGCCAGCAGCGCCGCTAGGGGGAGGGACAATGAGCAGTTCTTC.

The rearrangement uses TRBV6-1 and TRBJ1-3; D possibly corresponds to TRBD1 (6 bases). V lost 6 bases and J 0 bases, leaving 12 bases between the germline ends. The CDR3 runs 15 residues. Per the germline V gene, CDR1 is MNHNS and CDR2 is SASEGT. This CDR3 reads CASSGTSGSGNTIYF. CDR3 bases: TGTGCCAGCAGCGGGACATCCGGCTCTGGAAACACCATATATTTT.

The rearrangement uses TRBV10-3 and TRBJ1-5; unclear D gene. The V gene's germline CDR1 is ENHRY and CDR2 SYGVKD. V was shortened by 2 bases and J by 1 base, with 3 bases between the two germline ends. The CDR3 is made up of 13 amino acids. This CDR3 is CAISERSNQPQHF. The DNA of the CDR3 is TGTGCCATCAGTGAGCGAAGCAATCAGCCCCAGCATTTT.

The V and J genes are TRBV9 and TRBJ1-1; D not resolved. This CDR3 is built from 15 residues. The V gene lost 2 bases and the J gene lost 0 bases, with 11 bases spanning the gap. Germline values: CDR1 SGDLS, CDR2 YYNGEE. CDR3 nucleotide sequence: TGTGCCAGCAGCGTTACATGGGGAATGAACACTGAAGCTTTCTTT. This codes for CASSVTWGMNTEAFF. Full variable domain (outside the CDR3, taken from reference TRBV9 and TRBJ1-1): DSGVTQTPKHLITATGQRVTLRCSPRSGDLSVYWYQQSLDQGLQFLIQYYNGEERAKGNILERFSAQQFPDLHSELNLSSLELGDSALYFCASSVTWGMNTEAFFGQGTRLTVV.

The chain employs TRBV4-3 and TRBJ2-1, with D possibly called TRBD1 or TRBD2 (6 bases each). Between the trimmed V and J ends, which lost 1 base and 7 bases, there was a span of 23 bases. The CDR3 length is 18 residues. CDR1 is LGHNA and CDR2 is YSLEER in the germline V gene. The CDR3 sequence: CASSQARRGEGVSNEQFF. In DNA, the CDR3 is TGCGCCAGCAGCCAAGCCAGGCGGGGAGAGGGGGTTTCAAATGAGCAGTTCTTC.

The genes are TRBV30 and TRBJ2-5; 11 bases line up with TRBD2. The CDR3 consists of 16 residues. The germline V gene has CDR1 GTSNPN and CDR2 SVGIG (reference sequence). The ends lost 0 bases at V and 4 bases at J; junction bases unmatched: 7. This chain's CDR3 is CAWSVLGLAGGETQYF. The CDR3 DNA follows: TGTGCCTGGAGTGTACTTGGGCTAGCGGGAGGAGAGACCCAGTACTTC.

The chain links TRBV13 to TRBJ2-1, with TRBD2 matching 9 bases. Germline values: CDR1 PRHDT, CDR2 FYEKMQ (reference sequence). The CDR3 has 18 amino acids. Trimming at V came to 0 bases and at J to 2 bases, leaving 8 bases not matched to a gene. CDR3 sequence: CASSLGETSGGPYNEQFF. The CDR3 DNA is TGTGCCAGCAGCTTAGGAGAGACTAGCGGAGGCCCCTACAATGAGCAGTTCTTC.

The J gene is TRBJ1-4, the V gene TRBV5-4; possibly TRBD1 for D (6 bases). V was trimmed by 0 bases and J by 7 bases, leaving 7 bases between them. Per germline, CDR1 SGHNT and CDR2 YYREEE (reference sequence). The CDR3 runs to 13 residues. The CDR3 here is CASSLAGAEKLFF. The CDR3 DNA reads TGTGCCAGCAGCTTGGCGGGGGCTGAAAAACTGTTTTTT.

This chain uses TRBV19 with TRBJ2-5, with D perhaps TRBD1 (6 bases). The CDR3 contains 14 residues. Between the trimmed V and J ends, which lost 3 bases and 5 bases, there was a span of 13 bases. The V gene's germline CDR1 is LNHDA and CDR2 SQIVND (reference sequence). This chain's CDR3 is CASSIEGVRETQYF. CDR3 DNA: TGTGCCAGTAGTATCGAGGGGGTCCGGGAGACCCAGTACTTC. The full variable domain, rest sourced from reference TRBV19 and TRBJ2-5, is DGGITQSPKYLFRKEGQNVTLSCEQNLNHDAMYWYRQDPGQGLRLIYYSQIVNDFQKGDIAEGYSVSREKKESFPLTVTSAQKNPTAFYLCASSIEGVRETQYFGPGTRLLVL.

The chain carries TRBV20-1 and TRBJ2-7; D gene ambiguous. Germline V gives CDR1 DFQATT, CDR2 SNEGSKA (reference sequence). Deletions cut 5 bases from V and 11 bases from J, with 10 bases between. The CDR3 totals 9 residues. The CDR3 DNA reads as TGCAGTGCTGGACCCCCCGAGTACTTC. Encoded protein: CSAGPPEYF.

The V call is TRBV27, the J call TRBJ2-2; D is ambiguous. Per the germline V gene, CDR1 is MNHEY and CDR2 is SMNVEV (reference sequence). V was cut by 2 bases and J by 6 bases, with 13 bases left in between. The CDR3 length is 15 residues. The CDR3 protein is CASSLGPRIAGELFF. The CDR3 nucleotides are TGTGCCAGCAGTTTAGGACCGCGAATAGCCGGGGAGCTGTTTTTT.

This chain connects TRBV19 to TRBJ1-2, with D perhaps matching TRBD1 (6 bases). CDR1 is LNHDA and CDR2 is SQIVND in the germline V gene (reference sequence). The CDR3 is 15 amino acids. With 4 bases removed from V and 10 bases from J, the gap between germline ends came to 22 bases. This chain's CDR3 is CASSTHGGREVDYTF. In nucleotides, the CDR3 is TGTGCCAGTAGTACCCACGGGGGCAGGGAAGTTGACTACACCTTC.

The V gene is TRBV27, the J gene TRBJ1-2; 10 nucleotides match TRBD1. The CDR3 consists of 17 residues. Germline V lookup: CDR1 MNHEY, CDR2 SMNVEV (reference sequence). The V segment lost 2 bases and the J segment 6 bases; nucleotides outside the gene matches: 12. This CDR3 is CASSLIGTGATRDGYTF. The CDR3, as DNA: TGTGCCAGCAGTTTAATAGGGACAGGGGCGACAAGGGATGGCTACACCTTC.

For this clone: This same CDR3 is encoded by further DNA sequences in the sample. The chain couples TRBV7-6 to TRBJ2-7; TRBD1 matches 7 bases. The V gene end was trimmed by 5 bases and the J gene end by 0 bases; junction bases not matched to a gene: 7. Per the germline V gene, CDR1 is SGHVS and CDR2 is FNYEAQ. The CDR3 covers 15 residues. The CDR3 loop reads CASSLETGSSYEQYF. CDR3 DNA sequence: TGTGCCAGCAGCCTTGAGACAGGGAGCTCCTACGAGCAGTACTTC.

This clone was counted a few times. This chain uses TRBV6-1 with TRBJ2-2; the match to TRBD2 covers 13 bases. V lost 7 bases and J lost 5; bases outside the gene matches: 4. Looked up from germline, CDR1 is MNHNS and CDR2 is SASEGT. This CDR3 contains 15 residues. The CDR3 here is CASKLAGGRTGELFF. In DNA, the CDR3 is TGTGCCAGCAAACTAGCGGGAGGGCGGACCGGGGAGCTGTTTTTT.